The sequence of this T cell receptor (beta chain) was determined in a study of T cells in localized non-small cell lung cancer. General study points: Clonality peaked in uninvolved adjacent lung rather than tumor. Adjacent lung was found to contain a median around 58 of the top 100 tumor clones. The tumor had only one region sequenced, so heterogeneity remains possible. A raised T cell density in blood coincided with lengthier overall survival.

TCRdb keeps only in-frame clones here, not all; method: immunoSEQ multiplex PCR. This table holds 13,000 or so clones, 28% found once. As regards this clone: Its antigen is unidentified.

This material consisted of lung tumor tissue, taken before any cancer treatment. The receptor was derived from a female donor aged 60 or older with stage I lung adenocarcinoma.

In DNA, the CDR3 is TGTGCCATCAGTGAGTCAAGGACAGTCAATTTGCCCCAGCATTTT. Its protein is CAISESRTVNLPQHF. V is TRBV10-3 and J is TRBJ1-5, with D possibly being TRBD1 (6 bases). Germline values: CDR1 ENHRY, CDR2 SYGVKD. Trimming removed 0 bases at V and 9 bases at J, with 15 bases between. The CDR3 has 15 residues.